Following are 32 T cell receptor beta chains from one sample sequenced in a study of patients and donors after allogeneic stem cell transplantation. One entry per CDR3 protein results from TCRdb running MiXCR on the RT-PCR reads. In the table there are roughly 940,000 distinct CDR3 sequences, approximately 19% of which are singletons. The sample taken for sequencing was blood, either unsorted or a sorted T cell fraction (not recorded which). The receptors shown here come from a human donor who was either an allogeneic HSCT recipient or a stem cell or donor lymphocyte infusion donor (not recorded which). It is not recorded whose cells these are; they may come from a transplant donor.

In DNA, the CDR3 is TGTGCCAGCAGCTTAGAAGAAATTCAGTACTTC. Its protein product is CASSLEEIQYF. This rearrangement joins TRBV7-9 to TRBJ2-4, with no clear D. CDR1 is SEHNR, CDR2 FQNEAQ, per germline (reference sequence). V lost 1 base and J 10 bases, leaving 5 bases between the germline ends. The CDR3 totals 11 residues.

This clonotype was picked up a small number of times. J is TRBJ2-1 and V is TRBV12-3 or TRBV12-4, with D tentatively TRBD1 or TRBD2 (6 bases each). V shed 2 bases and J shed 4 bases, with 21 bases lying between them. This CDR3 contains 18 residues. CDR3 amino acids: CASSLLVPMGAGYNEQFF. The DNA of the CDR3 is TGTGCCAGCAGTTTATTGGTCCCCATGGGGGCGGGGTACAATGAGCAGTTCTTC.

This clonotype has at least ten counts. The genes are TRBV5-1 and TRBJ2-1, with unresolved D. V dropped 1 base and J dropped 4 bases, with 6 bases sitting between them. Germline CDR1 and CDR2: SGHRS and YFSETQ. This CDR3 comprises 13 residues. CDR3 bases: TGCGCCAGCAGCTTGTTTTCTTACAATGAGCAGTTCTTC. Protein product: CASSLFSYNEQFF.

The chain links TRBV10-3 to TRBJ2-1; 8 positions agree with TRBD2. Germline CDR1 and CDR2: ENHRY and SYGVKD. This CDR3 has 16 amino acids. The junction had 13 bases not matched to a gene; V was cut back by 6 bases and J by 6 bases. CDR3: CAISSFSGREGNEQFF. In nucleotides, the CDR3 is TGTGCCATCAGCTCGTTCAGCGGGAGAGAGGGCAATGAGCAGTTCTTC.

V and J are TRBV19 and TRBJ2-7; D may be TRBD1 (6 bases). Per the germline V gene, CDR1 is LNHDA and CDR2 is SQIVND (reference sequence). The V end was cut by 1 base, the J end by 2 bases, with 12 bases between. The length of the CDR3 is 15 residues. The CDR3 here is CASSIATGPPYEQYF. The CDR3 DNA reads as TGTGCCAGTAGTATAGCGACAGGACCACCCTACGAGCAGTACTTC. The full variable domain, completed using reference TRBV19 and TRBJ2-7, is DGGITQSPKYLFRKEGQNVTLSCEQNLNHDAMYWYRQDPGQGLRLIYYSQIVNDFQKGDIAEGYSVSREKKESFPLTVTSAQKNPTAFYLCASSIATGPPYEQYFGPGTRLTVT.

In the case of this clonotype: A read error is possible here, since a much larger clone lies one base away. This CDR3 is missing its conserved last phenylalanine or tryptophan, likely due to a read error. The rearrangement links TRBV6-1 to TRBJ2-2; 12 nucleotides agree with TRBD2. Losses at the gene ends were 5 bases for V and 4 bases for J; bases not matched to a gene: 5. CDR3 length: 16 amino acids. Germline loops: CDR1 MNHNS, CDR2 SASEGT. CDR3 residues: CASSPPSGGATGELFL. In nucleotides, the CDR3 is TGTGCCAGCAGTCCCCCTAGCGGGGGGGCCACCGGGGAGCTGTTTTTA.

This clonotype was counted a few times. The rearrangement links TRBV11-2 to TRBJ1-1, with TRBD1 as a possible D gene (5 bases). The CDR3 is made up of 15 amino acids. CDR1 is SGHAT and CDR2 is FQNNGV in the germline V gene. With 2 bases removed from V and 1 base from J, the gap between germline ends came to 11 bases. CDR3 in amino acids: CASSLLTAQNTEAFF. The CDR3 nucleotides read TGTGCCAGCAGCTTATTGACAGCCCAGAACACTGAAGCTTTCTTT.

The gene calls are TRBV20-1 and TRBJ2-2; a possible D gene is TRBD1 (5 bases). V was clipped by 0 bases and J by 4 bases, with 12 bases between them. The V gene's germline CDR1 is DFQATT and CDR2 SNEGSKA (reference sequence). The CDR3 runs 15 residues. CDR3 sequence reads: CSARDFQGLTGELFF. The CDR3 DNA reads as TGCAGTGCTAGAGATTTTCAGGGCCTCACCGGGGAGCTGTTTTTT.

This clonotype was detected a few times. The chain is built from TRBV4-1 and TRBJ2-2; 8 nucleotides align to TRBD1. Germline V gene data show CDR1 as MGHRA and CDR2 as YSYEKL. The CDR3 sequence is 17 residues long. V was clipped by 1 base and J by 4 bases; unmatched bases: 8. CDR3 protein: CASSQVPGQVGTGELFF. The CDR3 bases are TGCGCCAGCAGCCAAGTACCGGGACAGGTCGGCACCGGGGAGCTGTTTTTT.

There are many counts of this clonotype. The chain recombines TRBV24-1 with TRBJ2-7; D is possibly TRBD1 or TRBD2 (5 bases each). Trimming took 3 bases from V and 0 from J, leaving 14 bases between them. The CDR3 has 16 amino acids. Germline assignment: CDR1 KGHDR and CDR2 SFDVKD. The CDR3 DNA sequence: TGTGCCACCAGTGATCCCCGGGACGGAGACTCCTACGAGCAGTACTTC. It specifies CATSDPRDGDSYEQYF.

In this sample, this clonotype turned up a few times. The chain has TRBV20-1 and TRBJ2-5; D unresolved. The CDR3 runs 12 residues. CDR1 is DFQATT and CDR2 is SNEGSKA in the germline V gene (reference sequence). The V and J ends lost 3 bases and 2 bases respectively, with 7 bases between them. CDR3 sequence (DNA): TGCAGTGCTAGGGCCCCACAAGAGACCCAGTACTTC. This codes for CSARAPQETQYF.

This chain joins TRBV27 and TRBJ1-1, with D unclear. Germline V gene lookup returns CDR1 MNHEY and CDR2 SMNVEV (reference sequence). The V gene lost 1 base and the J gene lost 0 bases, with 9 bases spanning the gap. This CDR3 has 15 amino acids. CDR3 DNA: TGTGCCAGCAGTTTATTTGGGATGGTGAACACTGAAGCTTTCTTT. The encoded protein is CASSLFGMVNTEAFF.

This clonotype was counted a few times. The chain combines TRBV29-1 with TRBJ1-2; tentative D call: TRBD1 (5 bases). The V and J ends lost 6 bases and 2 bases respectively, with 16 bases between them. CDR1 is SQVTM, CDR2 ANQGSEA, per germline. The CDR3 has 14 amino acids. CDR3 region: CSVRGGTLNYGYTF. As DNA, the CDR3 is TGCAGCGTCCGAGGCGGGACCCTGAACTATGGCTACACCTTC.

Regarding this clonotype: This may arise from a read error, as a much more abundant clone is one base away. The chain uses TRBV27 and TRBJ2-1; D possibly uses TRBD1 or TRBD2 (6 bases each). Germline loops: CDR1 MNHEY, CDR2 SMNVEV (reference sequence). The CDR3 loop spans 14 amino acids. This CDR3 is CASSYGGSYYEQFF. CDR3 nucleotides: TGTGCCAGCAGCTACGGGGGCTCCTACTATGAGCAGTTCTTC.

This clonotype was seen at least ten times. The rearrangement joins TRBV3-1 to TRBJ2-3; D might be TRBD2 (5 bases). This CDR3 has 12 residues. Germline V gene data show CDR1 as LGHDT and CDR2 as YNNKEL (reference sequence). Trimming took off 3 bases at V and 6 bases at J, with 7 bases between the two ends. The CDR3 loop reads CASSHRRDTQYF. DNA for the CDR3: TGTGCCAGCAGCCATAGGAGGGATACGCAGTATTTT.

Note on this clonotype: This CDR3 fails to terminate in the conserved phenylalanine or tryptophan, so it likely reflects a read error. CDR3 protein: CASSLGFDSTDTQYL. The DNA of the CDR3 is TGCGCCAGCAGCTTGGGGTTCGACAGCACAGATACGCAGTATCTT. V usage is TRBV5-1 and J usage is TRBJ2-3; no reliable D call. The germline V gene encodes CDR1 SGHRS and CDR2 YFSETQ. The V end was cut by 0 bases, the J end by 0 bases, with 8 bases between. The CDR3 length is 15 residues.

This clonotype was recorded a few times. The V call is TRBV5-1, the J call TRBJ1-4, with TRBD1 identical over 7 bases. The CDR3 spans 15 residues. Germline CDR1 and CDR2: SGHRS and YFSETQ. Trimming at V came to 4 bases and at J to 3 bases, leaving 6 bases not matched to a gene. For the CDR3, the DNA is TGCGCCAGCAGCGTCGTCGGGACAGCTAATGAAAAACTGTTTTTT. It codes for CASSVVGTANEKLFF.

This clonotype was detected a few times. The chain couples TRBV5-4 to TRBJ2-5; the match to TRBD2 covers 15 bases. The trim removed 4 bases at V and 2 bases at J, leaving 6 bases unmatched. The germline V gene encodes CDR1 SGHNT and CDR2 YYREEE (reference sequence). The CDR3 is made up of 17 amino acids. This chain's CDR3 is CASSTGTSGGPQETQYF. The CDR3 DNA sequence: TGTGCCAGCAGCACGGGGACTAGCGGGGGGCCACAAGAGACCCAGTACTTC.

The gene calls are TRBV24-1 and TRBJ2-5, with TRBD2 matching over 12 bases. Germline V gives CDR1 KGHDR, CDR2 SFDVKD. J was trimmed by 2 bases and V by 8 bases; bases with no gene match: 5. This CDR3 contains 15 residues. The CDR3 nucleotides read TGTGCCACCAAGGCTAGCGGGAGGGCGCAAGAGACCCAGTACTTC. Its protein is CATKASGRAQETQYF.

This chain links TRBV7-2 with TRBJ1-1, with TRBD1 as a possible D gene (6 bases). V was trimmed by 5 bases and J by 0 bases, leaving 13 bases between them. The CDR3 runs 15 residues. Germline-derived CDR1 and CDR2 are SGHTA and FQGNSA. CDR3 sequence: CASSPSGAMNTEAFF. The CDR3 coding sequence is TGTGCCAGCAGCCCGTCGGGGGCGATGAACACTGAAGCTTTCTTT.

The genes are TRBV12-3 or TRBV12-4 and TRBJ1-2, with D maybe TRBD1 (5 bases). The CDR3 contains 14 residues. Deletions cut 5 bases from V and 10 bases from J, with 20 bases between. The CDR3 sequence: CASSPNQGVGAYTF. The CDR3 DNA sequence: TGTGCCAGCAGTCCAAACCAAGGGGTGGGTGCCTACACCTTC.

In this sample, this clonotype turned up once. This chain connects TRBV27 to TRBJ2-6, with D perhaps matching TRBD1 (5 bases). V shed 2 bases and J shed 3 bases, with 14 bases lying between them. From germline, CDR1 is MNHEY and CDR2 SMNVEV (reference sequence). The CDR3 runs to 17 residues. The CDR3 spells CASSLVGPGFGANVLTF. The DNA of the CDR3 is TGTGCCAGCAGTTTAGTGGGCCCAGGGTTTGGGGCCAACGTCCTGACTTTC.

The CDR3 DNA is TGTGCCAGCCCAACCTCTAGCGGAATAATAAACACCGGGGAGCTGTTTTTT. This gives the protein CASPTSSGIINTGELFF. This rearrangement joins TRBV6-1 to TRBJ2-2; TRBD2 agrees at 7 bases. Losses at the gene ends were 8 bases for V and 2 bases for J; bases not matched to a gene: 14. The CDR3 totals 17 residues. The germline V gene encodes CDR1 MNHNS and CDR2 SASEGT.

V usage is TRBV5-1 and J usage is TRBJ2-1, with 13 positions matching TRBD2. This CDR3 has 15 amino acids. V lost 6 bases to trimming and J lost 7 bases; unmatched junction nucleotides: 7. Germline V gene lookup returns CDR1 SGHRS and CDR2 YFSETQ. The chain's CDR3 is CASNELAGGLNEQFF. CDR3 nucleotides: TGCGCCAGCAATGAACTAGCGGGGGGGCTGAATGAGCAGTTCTTC.

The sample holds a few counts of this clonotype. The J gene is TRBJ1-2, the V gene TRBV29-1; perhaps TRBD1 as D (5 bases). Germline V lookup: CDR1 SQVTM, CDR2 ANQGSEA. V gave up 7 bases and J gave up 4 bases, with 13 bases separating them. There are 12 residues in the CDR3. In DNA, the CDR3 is TGCAGCGCCGCCACTGGGGGCTATGGCTACACCTTC. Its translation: CSAATGGYGYTF. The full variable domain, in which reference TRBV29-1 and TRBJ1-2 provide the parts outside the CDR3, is SAVISQKPSRDICQRGTSLTIQCQVDSQVTMMFWYRQQPGQSLTLIATANQGSEATYESGFVIDKFPISRPNLTFSTLTVSNMSPEDSSIYLCSAATGGYGYTFGSGTRLTVV.

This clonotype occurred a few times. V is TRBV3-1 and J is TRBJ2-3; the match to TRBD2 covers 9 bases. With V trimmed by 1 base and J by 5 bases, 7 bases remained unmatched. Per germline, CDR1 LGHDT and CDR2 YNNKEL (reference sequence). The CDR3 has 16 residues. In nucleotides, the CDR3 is TGTGCCAGCAGCCAAGGAGCGGGAGGACTAGGAGATACGCAGTATTTT. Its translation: CASSQGAGGLGDTQYF.

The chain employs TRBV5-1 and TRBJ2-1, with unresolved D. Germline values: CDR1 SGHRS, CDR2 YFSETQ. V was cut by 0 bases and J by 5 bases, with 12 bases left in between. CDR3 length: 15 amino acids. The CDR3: CASSLDGWGHNEQFF. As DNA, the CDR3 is TGCGCCAGCAGCTTGGATGGCTGGGGTCACAATGAGCAGTTCTTC.

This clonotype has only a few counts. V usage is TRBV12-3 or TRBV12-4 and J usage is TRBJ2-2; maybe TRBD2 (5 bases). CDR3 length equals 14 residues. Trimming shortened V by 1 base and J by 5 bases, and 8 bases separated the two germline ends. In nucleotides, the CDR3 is TGTGCCAGCAGTTTAGGACGGAGGACCGGGGAGCTGTTTTTT. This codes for CASSLGRRTGELFF.

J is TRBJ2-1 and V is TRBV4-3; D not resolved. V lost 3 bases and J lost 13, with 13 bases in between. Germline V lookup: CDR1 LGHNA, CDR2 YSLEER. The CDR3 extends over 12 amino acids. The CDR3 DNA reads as TGCGCCAGCAGCCAGGGCCGGGTAAACCAGTTCTTC. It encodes CASSQGRVNQFF.

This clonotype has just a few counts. CDR3 residues: CASSYRDMRRSAGELFF. DNA for the CDR3: TGTGCCAGCAGCTACCGCGACATGAGGCGTTCGGCCGGGGAGCTGTTTTTT. The chain links TRBV7-2 to TRBJ2-2; D remains unclear. The CDR3 loop spans 17 amino acids. The V gene's germline CDR1 is SGHTA and CDR2 FQGNSA. Trimming took off 4 bases at V and 6 bases at J, with 21 bases between the two ends.

The CDR3 loop is CASSSGTSGYTF. The CDR3 nucleotides are TGTGCCAGCAGTTCCGGGACGAGTGGCTACACCTTC. The chain couples TRBV6-5 to TRBJ1-2; tentatively, D is TRBD1 (5 bases). The ends were cut back, 4 bases at V and 7 bases at J, with 10 bases in the middle. Germline assignment: CDR1 MNHEY and CDR2 SVGAGI. The CDR3 is made up of 12 amino acids.

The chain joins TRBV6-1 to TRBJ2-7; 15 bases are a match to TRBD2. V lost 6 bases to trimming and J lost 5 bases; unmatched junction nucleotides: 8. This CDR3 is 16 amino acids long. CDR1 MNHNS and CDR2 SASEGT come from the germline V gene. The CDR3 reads CASSRTSGRAFDEQYF. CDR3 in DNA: TGTGCCAGCAGCCGGACTAGCGGGAGGGCCTTCGACGAGCAGTACTTC.